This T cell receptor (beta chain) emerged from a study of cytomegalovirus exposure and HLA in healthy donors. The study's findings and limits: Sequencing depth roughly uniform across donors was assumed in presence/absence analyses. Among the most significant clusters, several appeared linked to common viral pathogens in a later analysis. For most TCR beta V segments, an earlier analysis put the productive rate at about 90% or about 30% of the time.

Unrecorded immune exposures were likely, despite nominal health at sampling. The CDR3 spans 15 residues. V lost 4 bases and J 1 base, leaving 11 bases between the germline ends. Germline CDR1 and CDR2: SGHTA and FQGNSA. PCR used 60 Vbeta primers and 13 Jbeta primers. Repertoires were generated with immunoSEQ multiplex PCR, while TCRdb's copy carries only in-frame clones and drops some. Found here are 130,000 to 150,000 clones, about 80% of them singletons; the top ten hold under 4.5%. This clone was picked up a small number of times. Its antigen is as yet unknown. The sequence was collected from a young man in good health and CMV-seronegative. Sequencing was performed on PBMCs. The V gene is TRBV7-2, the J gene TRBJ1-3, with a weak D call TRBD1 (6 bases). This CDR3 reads CASSSYRDSGNTIYF. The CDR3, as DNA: TGTGCCAGCAGCTCATACAGGGATTCTGGAAACACCATATATTTT.